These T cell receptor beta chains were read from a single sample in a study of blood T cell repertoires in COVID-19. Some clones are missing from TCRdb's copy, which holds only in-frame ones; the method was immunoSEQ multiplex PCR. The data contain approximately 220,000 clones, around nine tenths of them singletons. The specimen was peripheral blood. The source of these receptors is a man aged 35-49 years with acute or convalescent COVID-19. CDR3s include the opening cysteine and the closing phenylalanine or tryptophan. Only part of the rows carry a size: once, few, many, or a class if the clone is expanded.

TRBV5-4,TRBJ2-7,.,CASSLRQSSYEQYF
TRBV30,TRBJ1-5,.,CAWSVDTTVHQPQHF
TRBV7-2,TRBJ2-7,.,CASSLGSRVLNEQYF
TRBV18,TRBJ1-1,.,CASSPFRDSGPNTEAFF
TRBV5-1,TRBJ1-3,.,CASSLALAAGNTIYF
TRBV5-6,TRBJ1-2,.,CASSLMTLPNNYGYTF
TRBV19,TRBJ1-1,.,CASSLSEGGTEAFF
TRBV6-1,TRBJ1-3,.,CASSEARTGGNTIYF
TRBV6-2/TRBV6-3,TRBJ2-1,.,CASSYAVGASSNEQFF
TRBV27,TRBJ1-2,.,CASRGTGQLSGYTF
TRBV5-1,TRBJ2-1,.,CASSPRTSGGAYNEQFF
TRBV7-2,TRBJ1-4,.,CASSNDRGNALGEKLFF
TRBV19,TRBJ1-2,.,CATLAYGYTF
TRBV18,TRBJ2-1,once,CASSPPRGSSYNEQFF
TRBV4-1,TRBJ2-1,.,CASSQVRGPYEQFF
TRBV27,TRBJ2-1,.,CASSAPPGQGYNEQFF
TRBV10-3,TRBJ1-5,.,CAISVGDSSNQPQHF
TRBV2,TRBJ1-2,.,CASSSTGNYGYTF
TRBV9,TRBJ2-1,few,CASSPGLVYEQFF
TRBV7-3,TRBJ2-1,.,CASSLLAGGPVGRSYNEQFF
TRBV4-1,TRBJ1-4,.,CASSPLMDRREKLFF
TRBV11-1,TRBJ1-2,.,CASSFGTGAYGYTF
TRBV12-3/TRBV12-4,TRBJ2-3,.,CASSLAGDTQYF
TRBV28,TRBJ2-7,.,CASSLSNRGYEQYF
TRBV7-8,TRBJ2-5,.,CASIPAGTPGETQYF
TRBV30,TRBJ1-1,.,CAWDRGVRGTEAFF
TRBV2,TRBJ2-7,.,CASRVRRLPYEQYF
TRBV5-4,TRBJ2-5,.,CASSPTSGRAEGRETQYF
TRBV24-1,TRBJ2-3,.,CATMSSGQGSDTQYF
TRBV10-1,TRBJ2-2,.,CASKGSTGELFF
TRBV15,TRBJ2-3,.,CATSVGQESTDTQYF
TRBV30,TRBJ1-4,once,CAWSGDRGFATNEKLFF
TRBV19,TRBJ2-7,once,CASKRTGSGPHEQYF
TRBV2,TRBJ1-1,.,CASSESRGLNTEAFF
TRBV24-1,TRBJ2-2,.,CATTPGTNTGELFF
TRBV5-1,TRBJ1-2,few,CASSVSRGEGGYTF
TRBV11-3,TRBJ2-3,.,CASSLVQGEADTQYF
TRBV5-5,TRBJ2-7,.,CASSLAKYSGGLYEQYF
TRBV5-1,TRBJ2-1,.,CASSLGQGSRGQFF
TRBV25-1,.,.,CASSPIGTSATYEQYF
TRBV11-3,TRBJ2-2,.,CASSHGASLNTGELFF
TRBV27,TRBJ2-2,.,CASRWTGDIANTGELFF
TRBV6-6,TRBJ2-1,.,CASSPSFVEQFF
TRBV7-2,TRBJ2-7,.,CASSLDDSYYEQYF
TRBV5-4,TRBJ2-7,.,CASSFNSLDEQYF
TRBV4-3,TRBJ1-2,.,CASSQAVTGSHGYTF
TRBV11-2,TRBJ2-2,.,CASSRMGVLRTGELFF
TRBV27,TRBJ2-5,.,CASSWGGMYQETQYF
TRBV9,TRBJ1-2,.,CASSVVEGATYGYTF
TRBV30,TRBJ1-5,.,CAWSLREHQPQHF
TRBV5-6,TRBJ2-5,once,CASSNRDSWQETQYF